The 5 T cell receptor beta chains below were found in one sample sequenced in a study of T cell responses to AZD1222 COVID-19 vaccine. Generated by immunoSEQ multiplex PCR, the TCRdb table keeps only in-frame clones and is missing some. This table holds some 100,000 clones, about nine tenths found once. Sequenced here: peripheral blood, sampled on day 0 of AZD1222 vaccination. Source of these receptors: an adult in good health.

CDR3 loop: CASSGTSFETQYF. Here the CDR3 DNA reads TGTGCCAGCAGCGGGACTAGCTTTGAGACCCAGTACTTC. The V gene is TRBV6-5, the J gene TRBJ2-5, with 9 bases matching TRBD2. The CDR3 is made up of 13 amino acids. Germline V CDR1 and CDR2: MNHEY, SVGAGI. With V trimmed by 6 bases and J by 5 bases, 4 bases remained unmatched.

The J gene is TRBJ2-2, the V gene TRBV28; no clear D. V shed 5 bases and J shed 4 bases, with 11 bases lying between them. The CDR3 totals 14 residues. CDR1 and CDR2 from the germline V gene are MDHEN and SYDVKM. In DNA form, the CDR3 reads TGTGCCAGCAGTCTTTTGAGGACCACCGGGGAGCTGTTTTTT. Its translation: CASSLLRTTGELFF. Variable domain in full (rest from reference TRBV28 and TRBJ2-2): DVKVTQSSRYLVKRTGEKVFLECVQDMDHENMFWYRQDPGLGLRLIYFSYDVKMKEKGDIPEGYSVSREKKERFSLILESASTNQTSMYLCASSLLRTTGELFFGEGSRLTVL.

This clone showed up just once. In this CDR3 the conserved last residue, phenylalanine or tryptophan, is missing, so a read error is likely. The chain combines TRBV10-3 with TRBJ1-3, with D uncertain. Trimming pared 4 bases from V and 0 bases from J, leaving 10 bases between. Looked up from germline, CDR1 is ENHRY and CDR2 is SYGVKD. The CDR3 is 15 residues long. The CDR3 DNA reads as TGTGCCATCAGTGTAGGCCCAGACTCTGGAAACACCATATATTTG. Protein: CAISVGPDSGNTIYL.

V gene TRBV27 combines with J gene TRBJ2-7; D possibly corresponds to TRBD2 (5 bases). Per the germline V gene, CDR1 is MNHEY and CDR2 is SMNVEV (reference sequence). This CDR3 region has 12 residues. V gave up 4 bases and J gave up 3 bases, with 7 bases separating them. The CDR3 DNA reads as TGTGCCAGCAGTTCTCGGGACTACGAGCAGTACTTC. Encoded protein: CASSSRDYEQYF.

The chain recombines TRBV19 with TRBJ2-1; TRBD2 agrees at 9 bases. CDR3 length: 16 amino acids. Losses at the gene ends were 6 bases for V and 4 bases for J; bases not matched to a gene: 10. From germline, CDR1 is LNHDA and CDR2 SQIVND (reference sequence). DNA of the CDR3: TGTGCCAGTAGCTTGAGTAGGACTAGCGAGTACAATGAGCAGTTCTTC. Its translation: CASSLSRTSEYNEQFF.